This paragraph reports one T cell receptor (beta chain). V dropped 5 bases and J dropped 1 base, with 11 bases sitting between them. Per germline, CDR1 PRHDT and CDR2 FYEKMQ (reference sequence). The CDR3 covers 14 residues. The sample comes from a study of shared T cell receptors in the human thymus. The table came from immunoSEQ multiplex PCR; TCRdb's copy has only in-frame clones and leaves some out. The table lists more than 550,000 clones, 80% to 90% of them singletons. A further study also used this sample, focusing on human thymus T cells. As reported in that work: Corrective cardiac surgery supplied the resected thymus tissue. There were highly overlapping thymic repertoires among unrelated individuals, as related research reported.

The chain couples TRBV13 to TRBJ1-1; D is undetermined. The sample taken for sequencing was thymocytes. The sequence was collected from a girl in the first two years of life with a congenital heart defect. The CDR3 region has the DNA TGTGCCAGCAGCCCCTGGACTGAGAACACTGAAGCTTTCTTT. Translation: CASSPWTENTEAFF.